This entry describes one T cell receptor (beta chain). Its specificity is unknown. TCRdb keeps only in-frame clones here, not all; method: immunoSEQ multiplex PCR. Of tens of thousands of clones detected, around 76% appear once; the ten largest clones hold roughly 9.5%. The record originates from a study of PD-L1 blockade in urothelial cancer. About the study: Patients' atezolizumab regimen, 1,200 mg intravenously every 3 weeks, began around 2014.

The CDR3 extends over 13 amino acids. J lost 3 bases, V lost 4 bases, and 2 bases had no gene match. Study conclusions and caveats: Better survival was forecast by a pretreatment blood TCR clonality below the median.

The input for sequencing was PBMCs, taken around atezolizumab (anti-PD-L1) treatment. This TCR derives from a man between 65 and 85 years old with urothelial cancer. The chain carries TRBV5-3 and TRBJ2-5, with 8 bases identical to TRBD1. TRBV5-3 is reported as an ORF; its role is uncertain. The CDR3 protein is CARSPDREETQYF. Written as DNA, the CDR3 is TGTGCCAGAAGCCCGGACAGGGAAGAGACCCAGTACTTC.